This T cell receptor beta chain was captured by sequencing in a study of blood T cell repertoires in COVID-19. Looking at the study overall: There were acute and convalescent COVID-19 samples, and they came from the United States, Italy and Spain. The analysed material was cDNA or gDNA that came from T cells, B-cell-depleted T cells, or PBMCs.

In the source study's methods: Scientists estimated how many nucleated cells there were by amplifying reference gene primers. The data were produced by immunoSEQ multiplex PCR, yet TCRdb's version contains in-frame clones alone and is incomplete. That table furnishes V, J and clone size, whereas the DNA furnished D and trimming. This sample has fewer than 250,000 clones; 83% occur once, and the top ten carry over 4.5%. The trim removed 4 bases at V and 0 bases at J, leaving 2 bases unmatched. CDR3 length: 15 residues. Looked up from germline, CDR1 is MNHEY and CDR2 is SVGAGI. The gene calls are TRBV6-5 and TRBJ2-7, with TRBD1 matching 11 bases. The source material was peripheral blood. The sequence was collected from a human donor in a cohort sampled during active COVID-19. CDR3 amino acids: CASSSDRGPSYEQYF. As DNA, the CDR3 is TGTGCCAGCAGTTCGGACAGGGGGCCCTCCTACGAGCAGTACTTC.